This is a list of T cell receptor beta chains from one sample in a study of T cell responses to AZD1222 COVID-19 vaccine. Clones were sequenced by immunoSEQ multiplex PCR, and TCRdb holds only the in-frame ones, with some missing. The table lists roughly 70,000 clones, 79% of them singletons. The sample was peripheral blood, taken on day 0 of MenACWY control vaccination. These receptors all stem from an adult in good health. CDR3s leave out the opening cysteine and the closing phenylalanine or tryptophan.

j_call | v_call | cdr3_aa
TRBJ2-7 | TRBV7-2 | ASSLKGLSYEQY
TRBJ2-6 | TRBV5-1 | ASSPQGSSGANVLT
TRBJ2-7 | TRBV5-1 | ASSLTGVSSHEQY
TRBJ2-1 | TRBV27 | ASSLSGSSYNEQF
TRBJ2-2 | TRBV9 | ASSLRAEVNTGELF
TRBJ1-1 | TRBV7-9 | ASSSTGVTEAF
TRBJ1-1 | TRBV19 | ASAYRGDNTEAF
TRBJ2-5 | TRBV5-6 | ASSLHPQETQY
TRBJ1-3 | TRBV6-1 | ASSEASSWRGNTIY
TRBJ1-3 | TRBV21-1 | ASSKDDGEFSGNTIY
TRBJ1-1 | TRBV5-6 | ASSLGGQGDEAF
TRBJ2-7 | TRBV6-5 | ASSLRDPWSEQY
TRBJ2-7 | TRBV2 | ASSERAFDYEQY
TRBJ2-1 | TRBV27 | ASSALRHYNEQF
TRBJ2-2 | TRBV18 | ASSPPVGGNYITGELF
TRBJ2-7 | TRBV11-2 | ASSPIGRRSSYEQY
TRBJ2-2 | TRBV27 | ASSYRAGTGELF
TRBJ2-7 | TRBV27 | ASSRQASYEQY
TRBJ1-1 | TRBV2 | ASRGRTGMNTEAF
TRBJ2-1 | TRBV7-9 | ASSPTTLAGVFNEQF
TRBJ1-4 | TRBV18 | ASSPEPSNEKLF
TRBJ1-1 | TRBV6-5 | ASSGVAQNTEAF
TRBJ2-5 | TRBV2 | ASSDLGQKQETQY
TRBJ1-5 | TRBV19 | ASSYTSTGDQPQH
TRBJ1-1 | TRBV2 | ASSASGYTEAF
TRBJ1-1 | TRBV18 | ASSPLPFGRGPLNTEAF
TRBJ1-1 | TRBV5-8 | ASSLVTGGFGTEAF
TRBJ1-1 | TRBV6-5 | ASIAMNTEAF
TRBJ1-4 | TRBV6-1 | ASSGDFRGSYQLNEKLF
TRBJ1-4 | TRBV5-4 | ASSSDRGEKLF
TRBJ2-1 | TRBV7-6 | ASSLLAGGSYNEQF
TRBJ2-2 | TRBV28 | ASSPGQGVSTGELF
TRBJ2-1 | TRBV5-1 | ASSLVGTSSYNEQF
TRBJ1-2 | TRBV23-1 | APTWGYT
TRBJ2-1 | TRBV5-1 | ASSFGRNNEQF
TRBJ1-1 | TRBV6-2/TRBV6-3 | ASSHGQGEAF
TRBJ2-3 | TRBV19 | ARREGKDTQY
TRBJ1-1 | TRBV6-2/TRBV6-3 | ASSYWESEAF
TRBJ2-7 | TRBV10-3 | AISDDQGHRQY
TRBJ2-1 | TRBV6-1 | ASSPSKNEQF
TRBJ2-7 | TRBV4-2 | ASSQARQSSYEQY
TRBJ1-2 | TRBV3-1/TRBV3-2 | ASSQRTANYGYT
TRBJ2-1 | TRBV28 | ASSLDFRDESV
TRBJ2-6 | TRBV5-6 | ASSLEGPGANVLT
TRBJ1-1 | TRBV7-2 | ASSPGTAIEAF
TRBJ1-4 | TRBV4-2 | ASSQVRQGTEKLF
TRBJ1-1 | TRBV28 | ASSLRQTEAF
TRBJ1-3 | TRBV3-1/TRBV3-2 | ASSQRDRSGNTIY
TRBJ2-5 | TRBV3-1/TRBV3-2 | ASSQRGETQY
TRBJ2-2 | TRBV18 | ASSRDGTDNTGELF
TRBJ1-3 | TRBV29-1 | SVVARSGTSSGNTIY
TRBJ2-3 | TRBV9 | ASSAGTHGTDTQY
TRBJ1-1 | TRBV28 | ASSLIGRGEAF